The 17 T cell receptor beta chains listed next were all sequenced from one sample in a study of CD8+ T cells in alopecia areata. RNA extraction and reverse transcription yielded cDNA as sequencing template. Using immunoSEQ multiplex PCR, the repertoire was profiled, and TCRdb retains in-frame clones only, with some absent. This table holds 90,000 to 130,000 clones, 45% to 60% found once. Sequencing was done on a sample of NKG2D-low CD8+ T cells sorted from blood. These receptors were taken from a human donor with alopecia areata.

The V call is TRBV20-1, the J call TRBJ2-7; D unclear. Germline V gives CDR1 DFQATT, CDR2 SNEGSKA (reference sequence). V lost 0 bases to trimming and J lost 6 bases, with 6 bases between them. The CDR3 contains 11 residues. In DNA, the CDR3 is TGCAGTGCTAGAGAGGCCCGCGAGCAGTACTTC. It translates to CSAREAREQYF.

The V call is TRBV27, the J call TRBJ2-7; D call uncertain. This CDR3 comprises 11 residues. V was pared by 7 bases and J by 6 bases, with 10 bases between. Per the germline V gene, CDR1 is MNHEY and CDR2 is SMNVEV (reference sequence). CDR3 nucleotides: TGTGCCAGCACTGATTACGGCGAGCAGTACTTC. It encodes CASTDYGEQYF.

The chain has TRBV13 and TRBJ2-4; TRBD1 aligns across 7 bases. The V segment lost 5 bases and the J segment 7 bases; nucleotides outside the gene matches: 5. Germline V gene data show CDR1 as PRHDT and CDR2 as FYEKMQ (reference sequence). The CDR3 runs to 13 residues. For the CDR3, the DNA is TGTGCCAGCAGCCGACAGGGAACTAACATTCAGTACTTC. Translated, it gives CASSRQGTNIQYF. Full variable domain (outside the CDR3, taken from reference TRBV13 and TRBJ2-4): AAGVIQSPRHLIKEKRETATLKCYPIPRHDTVYWYQQGPGQDPQFLISFYEKMQSDKGSIPDRFSAQQFSDYHSELNMSSLELGDSALYFCASSRQGTNIQYFGAGTRLSVL.

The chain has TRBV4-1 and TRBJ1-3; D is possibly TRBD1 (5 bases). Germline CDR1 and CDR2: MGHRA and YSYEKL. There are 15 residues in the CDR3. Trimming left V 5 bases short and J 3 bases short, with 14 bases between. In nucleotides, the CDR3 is TGCGCCAGCAGCGCTCAGGGAGAGGTTGGAAACACCATATATTTT. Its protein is CASSAQGEVGNTIYF.

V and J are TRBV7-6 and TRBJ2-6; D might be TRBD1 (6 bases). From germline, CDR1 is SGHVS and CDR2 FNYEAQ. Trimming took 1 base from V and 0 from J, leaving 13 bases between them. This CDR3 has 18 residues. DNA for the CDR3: TGTGCCAGCAGCTTAGTTGACAGGTCCATCTCTGGGGCCAACGTCCTGACTTTC. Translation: CASSLVDRSISGANVLTF. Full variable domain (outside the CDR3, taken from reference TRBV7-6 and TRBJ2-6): GAGVSQSPRYKVTKRGQDVALRCDPISGHVSLYWYRQALGQGPEFLTYFNYEAQQDKSGLPNDRFSAERPEGSISTLTIQRTEQRDSAMYRCASSLVDRSISGANVLTFGAGSRLTVL.

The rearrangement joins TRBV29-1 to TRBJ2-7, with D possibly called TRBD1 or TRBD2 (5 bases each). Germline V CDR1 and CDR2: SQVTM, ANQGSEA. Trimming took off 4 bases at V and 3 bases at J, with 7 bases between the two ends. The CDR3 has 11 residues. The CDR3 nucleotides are TGCAGCGTTGGGGGGAACTACGAGCAGTACTTC. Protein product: CSVGGNYEQYF.

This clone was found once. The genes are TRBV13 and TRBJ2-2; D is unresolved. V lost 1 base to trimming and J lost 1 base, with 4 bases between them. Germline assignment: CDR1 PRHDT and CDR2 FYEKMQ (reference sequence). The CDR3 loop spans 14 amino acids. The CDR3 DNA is TGTGCCAGCAGCTTAGCGGGGAACACCGGGGAGCTGTTTTTT. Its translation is CASSLAGNTGELFF.

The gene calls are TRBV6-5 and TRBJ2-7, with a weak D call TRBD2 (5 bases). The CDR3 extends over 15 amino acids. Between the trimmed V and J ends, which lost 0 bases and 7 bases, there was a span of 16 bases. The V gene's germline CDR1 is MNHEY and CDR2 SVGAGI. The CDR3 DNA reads TGTGCCAGCAGTTACTCGAAGGGTCCGGGGTTGGAGCAGTACTTC. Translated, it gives CASSYSKGPGLEQYF.

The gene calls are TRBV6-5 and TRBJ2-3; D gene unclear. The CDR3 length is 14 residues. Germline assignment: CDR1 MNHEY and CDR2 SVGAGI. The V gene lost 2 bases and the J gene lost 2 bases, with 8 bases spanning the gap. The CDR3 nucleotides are TGTGCCAGCAGTTACATATTATCCACAGATACGCAGTATTTT. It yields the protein CASSYILSTDTQYF.

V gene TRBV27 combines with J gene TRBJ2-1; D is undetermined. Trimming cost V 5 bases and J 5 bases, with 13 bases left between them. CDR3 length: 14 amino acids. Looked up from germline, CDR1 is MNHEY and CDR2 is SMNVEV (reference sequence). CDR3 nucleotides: TGTGCCAGCAGTCCCGGACGCCCCGACAATGAGCAGTTCTTC. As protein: CASSPGRPDNEQFF.

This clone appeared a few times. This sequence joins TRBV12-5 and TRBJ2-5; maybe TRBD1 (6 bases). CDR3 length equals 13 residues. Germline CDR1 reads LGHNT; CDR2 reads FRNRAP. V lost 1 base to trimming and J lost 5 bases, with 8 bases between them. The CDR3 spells CASGLGGQETQYF. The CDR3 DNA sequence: TGTGCTAGTGGTTTGGGAGGACAGGAGACCCAGTACTTC.

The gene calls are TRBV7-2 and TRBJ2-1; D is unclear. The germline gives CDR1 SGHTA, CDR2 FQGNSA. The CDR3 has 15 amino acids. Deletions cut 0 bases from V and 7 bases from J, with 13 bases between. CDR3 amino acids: CASSLARTRLNEQFF. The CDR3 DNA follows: TGTGCCAGCAGCTTAGCGCGGACGCGGCTGAATGAGCAGTTCTTC.

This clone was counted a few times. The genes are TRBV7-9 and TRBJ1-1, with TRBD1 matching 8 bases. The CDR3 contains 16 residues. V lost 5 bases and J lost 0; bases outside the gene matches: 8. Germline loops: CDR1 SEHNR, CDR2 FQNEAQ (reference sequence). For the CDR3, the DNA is TGTGCCAGCAGCCCCAGACAGGGGCCAATGAACACTGAAGCTTTCTTT. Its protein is CASSPRQGPMNTEAFF.

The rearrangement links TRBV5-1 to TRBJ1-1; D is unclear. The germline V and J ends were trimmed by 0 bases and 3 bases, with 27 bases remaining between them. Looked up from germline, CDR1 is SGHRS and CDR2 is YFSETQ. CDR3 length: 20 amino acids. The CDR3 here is CASSLAGNLTRLLRYTEAFF. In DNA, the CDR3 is TGCGCCAGCAGCTTGGCTGGGAACCTGACCCGCCTTCTGCGCTACACTGAAGCTTTCTTT. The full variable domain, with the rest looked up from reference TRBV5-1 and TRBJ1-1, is KAGVTQTPRYLIKTRGQQVTLSCSPISGHRSVSWYQQTPGQGLQFLFEYFSETQRNKGNFPGRFSGRQFSNSRSEMNVSTLELGDSALYLCASSLAGNLTRLLRYTEAFFGQGTRLTVV.

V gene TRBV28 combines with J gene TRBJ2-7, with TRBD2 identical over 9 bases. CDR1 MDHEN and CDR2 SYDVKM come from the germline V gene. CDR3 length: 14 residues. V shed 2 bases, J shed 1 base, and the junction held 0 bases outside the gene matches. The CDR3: CASSLLAGSYEQYF. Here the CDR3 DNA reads TGTGCCAGCAGTTTACTAGCGGGGTCCTACGAGCAGTACTTC.

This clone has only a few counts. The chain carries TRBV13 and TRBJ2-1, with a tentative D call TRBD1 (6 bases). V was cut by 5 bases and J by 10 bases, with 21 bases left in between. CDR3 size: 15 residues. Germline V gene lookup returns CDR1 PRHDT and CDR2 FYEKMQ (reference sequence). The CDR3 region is CASSPKRDIRGEQFF. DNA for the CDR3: TGTGCCAGCAGCCCAAAACGGGACATAAGAGGAGAGCAGTTCTTC.

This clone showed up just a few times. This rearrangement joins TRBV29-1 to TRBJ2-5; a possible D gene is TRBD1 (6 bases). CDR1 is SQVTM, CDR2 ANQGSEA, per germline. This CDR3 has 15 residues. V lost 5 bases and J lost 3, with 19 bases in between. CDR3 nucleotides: TGCAGCGTTTCCCGAAGAGGGGGAAGAAAAGAGACCCAGTACTTC. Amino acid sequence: CSVSRRGGRKETQYF.